This entry is about one T cell receptor beta chain. Its antigen is undetermined. V lost 2 bases and J lost 0, with 8 bases in between. The CDR3 sequence is 15 residues long. Germline lookup yields CDR1 LNHDA and CDR2 SQIVND (reference sequence). These data are taken from a study of post-analysis software for immune sequencing data. Study as a whole: Some patients lacked subtype; others had relapsing-remitting, secondary progressive or progressive-relapsing disease.

The authors incorporated unique molecular identifiers into the TCR beta cDNA libraries. Via MiXCR, TCRdb re-called the PCR reads, giving one row per CDR3 protein. The profile covers around 260,000 distinct CDR3 sequences, with 36% appearing a single time and around 5% taken by the ten largest. Findings and limits, study-wide: About 5 TRBV segments (TRBV5-6, TRBV5-1 and TRBV20-1 among them) occurred more frequently in patients than in controls. The F measure placed samples prepared in the same batch into strongly shared clusters. Diversity measured as normalized Chao1 was significantly lower in multiple sclerosis patients than in controls.

Sequenced sample: blood. V and J are TRBV19 and TRBJ2-1, with a possible D match to TRBD2 (5 bases). The receptor was derived from a girl between 5 and 17 years old with multiple sclerosis. CDR3 DNA: TGTGCCAGTAGTATAAGCGGCAGCTCCTACAATGAGCAGTTCTTC. As protein: CASSISGSSYNEQFF. Looking up the rest from reference TRBV19 and TRBJ2-1 gives the full variable domain: DGGITQSPKYLFRKEGQNVTLSCEQNLNHDAMYWYRQDPGQGLRLIYYSQIVNDFQKGDIAEGYSVSREKKESFPLTVTSAQKNPTAFYLCASSISGSSYNEQFFGPGTRLTVL.